These T cell receptor beta chains were read from a single sample in a study of blood T cell repertoires in COVID-19. This table comes from immunoSEQ multiplex PCR, and its TCRdb copy is limited to in-frame clones, with some not included. Counted here are about 250,000 clones, about four fifths occurring once; the ten biggest clones make up 8.9%. Sequencing was carried out using peripheral blood. Receptors originate from an elderly man with acute or convalescent COVID-19. CDR3s include the opening cysteine and the closing phenylalanine or tryptophan. A D gene is named only where the DNA matches it firmly. Size is omitted from some rows. Given values are once, few, many or a class for expanded clones.

V	size	D	length	J	DNA	CDR3
TRBV5-6	few	TRBD2	16	TRBJ2-1	TGTGCCAGCAGCTTAGCGGGGACTAGCGGGAAAGGTGAGCAGTTCTTC	CASSLAGTSGKGEQFF
TRBV18	.	.	16	TRBJ1-1	TGTGCCAGCTCACCTAGTGCAGGAGGCACGAACACTGAAGCTTTCTTT	CASSPSAGGTNTEAFF
TRBV6-5	.	TRBD1	15	TRBJ2-7	TGTGCCAGCAGTACCCGGACAGGGATATTTTACGAGCAGTACTTC	CASSTRTGIFYEQYF
TRBV4-1	once	.	15	TRBJ1-4	TGCGCCCGGCGGCGGAGGATGCTACGTGATGAAAAACTGTTTTTT	CARRRRMLRDEKLFF
TRBV9	few	TRBD1	16	TRBJ1-1	TGTGCCAGCAGCGTGGACCCGGGACAGTTGAACACTGAAGCTTTCTTT	CASSVDPGQLNTEAFF
TRBV19	.	.	13	TRBJ1-2	TGTGCCAGTAGTCTCCCAGGGAACTATGGCTACACCTTC	CASSLPGNYGYTF
TRBV23-1	.	.	15	TRBJ2-7	TGCGCCAGCAGTCAATGTCGCAGGGGGGACTACGAGCAGTACTTC	CASSQCRRGDYEQYF
TRBV7-8	.	TRBD1	15	TRBJ2-1	TGTGCCAGCAGCTCCCACGGGACAGGGAGAAGGGAGCAGTTCTTC	CASSSHGTGRREQFF
TRBV7-2	.	TRBD1	14	TRBJ2-1	TGTGCCAGCAGCTTGTGGACAGGGGACAATGAGCAGTTCTTC	CASSLWTGDNEQFF
TRBV13	.	.	15	TRBJ1-6	TGTGCCAGCAGCTTAGTTGGAGGCGGGAATTCACCCCTCCACTTT	CASSLVGGGNSPLHF
TRBV18	.	.	15	TRBJ1-6	TGTGCCAGCTCACCAACAGGCTCCTATAATTCACCCCTCCACTTT	CASSPTGSYNSPLHF
TRBV24-1	.	TRBD1	16	TRBJ1-5	TGTGCCACCAGTGAGGCAACAGGGGGCGGCGATCAGCCCCAGCATTTT	CATSEATGGGDQPQHF
TRBV13	.	.	15	TRBJ2-7	TGTGCCAGCAGCTCCGAGGGGGACCTCTCCTACGAGCAGTACTTC	CASSSEGDLSYEQYF
TRBV6-5	.	.	13	TRBJ2-7	TGTGCCAGCAGTACCCAGGGAAGTTTCGAGCAGTACTTC	CASSTQGSFEQYF
TRBV7-2	.	.	15	TRBJ1-6	TGTGCCAGCAGCTCCCGTGGGGGGAAGGCTTCACCCCTCCACTTT	CASSSRGGKASPLHF
TRBV2	.	.	13	TRBJ1-2	TGTGCCAGCAGCAACAGGGTAGGAGATGGCTACACCTTC	CASSNRVGDGYTF
TRBV5-1	.	TRBD1	14	TRBJ2-1	TGCGCCAGCAGCTTAGGACAGGACTACAATGAGCAGTTCTTC	CASSLGQDYNEQFF
TRBV2	.	.	14	TRBJ1-1	TGTGCCAGCAGCCGGGGTATCTTGAACACTGAAGCTTTCTTT	CASSRGILNTEAFF
TRBV2	.	.	15	TRBJ2-7	TGTGCCAGCACTCCACAGGGAAAAGGATTTGACGAGCAGTACTTC	CASTPQGKGFDEQYF
TRBV5-4	.	TRBD2	15	TRBJ2-7	TGTGCCAGCAGCCCGCCGGGACTAGCGGGTAGGGAGCAGTACTTC	CASSPPGLAGREQYF
TRBV27	.	.	13	TRBJ1-4	TGTGCCAGCAGTTTATTCCAGGATGAAAAACTGTTTTTT	CASSLFQDEKLFF
TRBV3-1/TRBV3-2	.	.	16	TRBJ2-5	TGTGCCAGCAGCCGCGGACTGGGACTGGGGGGAGAGACCCAGTACTTC	CASSRGLGLGGETQYF
TRBV7-9	.	TRBD2	14	TRBJ2-3	TGTGCCAGCAGCTTCGGACTAGCCTCAGATACGCAGTATTTT	CASSFGLASDTQYF
TRBV6-5	.	TRBD1	13	TRBJ2-7	TGTGCCAGCAGTAACCAGGGGGCCTACGAGCAGTACTTC	CASSNQGAYEQYF
TRBV5-1	.	TRBD2	16	TRBJ2-1	TGCGCCAGCAAACAAGGGGCGGGGGGCTCCTACAATGAGCAGTTCTTC	CASKQGAGGSYNEQFF
TRBV12-5	.	TRBD2	16	TRBJ2-3	TGTGCTAGTGTCTCGACTAGCGGGGGTGTGACAGATACGCAGTATTTT	CASVSTSGGVTDTQYF
TRBV19	.	TRBD2	15	TRBJ2-7	TGTGCCAGTAGTACGGGACTAGCGGGGGTAGGCGAGCAGTACTTC	CASSTGLAGVGEQYF
TRBV18	.	.	14	TRBJ1-1	TGTGCCAGCTCACCGGGCTTCGAGAACACTGAAGCTTTCTTT	CASSPGFENTEAFF
TRBV27	.	.	16	TRBJ1-2	TGTGCCAGCAGTTTAAGGGGCTGGACGGCAAACTATGGCTACACCTTC	CASSLRGWTANYGYTF
TRBV11-2	.	TRBD1	15	TRBJ1-5	TGTGCCAGCAGTGACAGGGGGATTAGCAATCAGCCCCAGCATTTT	CASSDRGISNQPQHF
TRBV19	once	.	11	TRBJ2-2	TGTGCCAGTAGTATATTAGGGGAGCTGTTTTTT	CASSILGELFF
TRBV27	.	.	15	TRBJ1-6	TGTGCCAGCAGTTTAGGGCGCGGGGCAAGCTCACCCCTCCACTTT	CASSLGRGASSPLHF
TRBV19	.	TRBD2	16	TRBJ2-3	TGTGCCAGTACCCGGACTAGCAAGTATAGCACAGATACGCAGTATTTT	CASTRTSKYSTDTQYF
TRBV7-6	few	TRBD1	17	TRBJ1-2	TGTGCCAGCAGCTTAAAGGGGGCAGGCGCATGGGGTGATGGCTACACCTTC	CASSLKGAGAWGDGYTF
TRBV4-1	.	.	18	TRBJ1-5	TGCGCCAGCAGCCAAGAGGCAGGGAAGTTTGCGAGCAATCAGCCCCAGCATTTT	CASSQEAGKFASNQPQHF
TRBV29-1	.	.	15	TRBJ2-1	TGCAGCGTTGAAGATCAACTAGTGGGCCTAACTGAGCAGTTCTTC	CSVEDQLVGLTEQFF
TRBV14	.	TRBD1	15	TRBJ2-7	TGTGCCAGCAGCATCATAGGGGGCGATCTCTACGAGCAGTACTTC	CASSIIGGDLYEQYF
TRBV6-5	.	.	14	TRBJ2-1	TGTGCCAGCAGTTACTCATGGACACACAATGAGCAGTTCTTC	CASSYSWTHNEQFF
TRBV30	.	.	14	TRBJ2-3	TGTGCCTGGAGTACTAATTACCGGACAGATACGCAGTATTTT	CAWSTNYRTDTQYF
TRBV7-8	.	TRBD2	18	TRBJ2-7	TGTGCCAGCACTCCCCCGCGGGGTCCGGGGGGGAGCTCCTACGAGCAGTACTTC	CASTPPRGPGGSSYEQYF
TRBV21-1	.	.	16	TRBJ1-4	TGTGCCAGCAGCAAACGTCGGGGGACCTCTAATGAAAAACTGTTTTTT	CASSKRRGTSNEKLFF
TRBV9	.	.	14	TRBJ2-2	TGTGCCAGCAGCGTAGTTGCAGCGCCAGGGGAGCTGTTTTTT	CASSVVAAPGELFF
TRBV3-1/TRBV3-2	.	TRBD2	20	TRBJ2-1	TGTGCCAGCAGCTATTCGGGACTAGCGGGGGGAAAGAGCTCCTACAATGAGCAGTTCTTC	CASSYSGLAGGKSSYNEQFF
TRBV18	.	.	13	TRBJ2-7	TGTGCCAGCTCACCACGAGAGGGAGACGAGCAGTACTTC	CASSPREGDEQYF